A selection of T cell receptor beta chains follows, all from one sample in a study of beta chain features in type 1 diabetes. Generated by immunoSEQ multiplex PCR, the TCRdb table keeps only in-frame clones and is missing some. This table has some 640,000 clones, roughly 13% appearing once. Source material: naive CD4+ T cells from blood. These receptors came from a man younger than 35 with type 1 diabetes. The CDR3 runs from the conserved cysteine through the conserved F or W. A D gene is named only where the DNA matches it firmly. A clone size is listed for some rows: how often the clone was seen (once, few, many), or a class if it is expanded.

15	.	.	TRBV7-8	TRBJ1-6	TGTGCCAGCAGCTTAACGAGAACAAACGGCTCACCCCTCCACTTT	CASSLTRTNGSPLHF
14	.	.	TRBV9	TRBJ2-1	TGTGCCAGCGGTCTAGGGCCCTTATACAATGAGCAGTTCTTC	CASGLGPLYNEQFF
15	.	.	TRBV19	TRBJ2-1	TGTGCCAGCCGCGACTTAGCGCTATTCTACAATGAGCAGTTCTTC	CASRDLALFYNEQFF
16	.	.	TRBV7-2	TRBJ1-5	TGTGCCAGCAGCTTATTGGGGATTTATAGCAATCAGCCCCAGCATTTT	CASSLLGIYSNQPQHF
14	few	.	TRBV10-3	TRBJ1-3	TGTGCCATCACCCGGGACCTCTCTGGAAACACCATATATTTT	CAITRDLSGNTIYF
16	few	.	TRBV5-6	TRBJ2-2	TGTGCCAGCAGCTTGAGATCAGGGGTGGTCACCGGGGAGCTGTTTTTT	CASSLRSGVVTGELFF
15	.	.	TRBV7-9	TRBJ2-7	TGTGCCAGCAGCTTAGAGGCGAGCTTCTCCTACGAGCAGTACTTC	CASSLEASFSYEQYF
14	few	TRBD1	TRBV10-3	TRBJ2-7	TGTGCCATCAGCCAGGACAGGACCCCTGGGGAGCAGTACTTC	CAISQDRTPGEQYF
13	.	.	TRBV30	TRBJ1-1	TGTGCCTGGAGTGGACAGATGGGCACTGAAGCTTTCTTT	CAWSGQMGTEAFF
12	.	.	TRBV4-2	TRBJ1-6	TGTGCCAGCAGCCTCGACCGTTCACCCCTCCACTTT	CASSLDRSPLHF
16	.	TRBD2	TRBV4-3	TRBJ2-3	TGCGCCAGCAGCCAAGTGGGCGGGGGGGCAGAAGATACGCAGTATTTT	CASSQVGGGAEDTQYF
14	.	TRBD1	TRBV18	TRBJ2-5	TGTGCCAGCTCACCAACAGGGGAGAAAGAGACCCAGTACTTC	CASSPTGEKETQYF
15	few	TRBD2	TRBV11-2	TRBJ2-5	TGTGCCAGCAGCTTATACGGGGGGGCCGGAGAGACCCAGTACTTC	CASSLYGGAGETQYF
15	few	TRBD2	TRBV6-4	TRBJ2-1	TGTGCCAGCAGTTTAGCGGGACATTCCTACAATGAGCAGTTCTTC	CASSLAGHSYNEQFF
12	few	.	TRBV9	TRBJ2-5	TGTGCCAGCAGCGCCCAAATAGAGACCCAGTACTTC	CASSAQIETQYF
13	few	.	TRBV15	TRBJ1-1	TGTGCCACCAGCTTATATCCGGGGCCTGAAGCTTTCTTT	CATSLYPGPEAFF
15	few	.	TRBV30	TRBJ1-4	TGTGCCTGGAGCGTCAATCTGGGGCGGCGTGAAAAACTGTTTTTT	CAWSVNLGRREKLFF